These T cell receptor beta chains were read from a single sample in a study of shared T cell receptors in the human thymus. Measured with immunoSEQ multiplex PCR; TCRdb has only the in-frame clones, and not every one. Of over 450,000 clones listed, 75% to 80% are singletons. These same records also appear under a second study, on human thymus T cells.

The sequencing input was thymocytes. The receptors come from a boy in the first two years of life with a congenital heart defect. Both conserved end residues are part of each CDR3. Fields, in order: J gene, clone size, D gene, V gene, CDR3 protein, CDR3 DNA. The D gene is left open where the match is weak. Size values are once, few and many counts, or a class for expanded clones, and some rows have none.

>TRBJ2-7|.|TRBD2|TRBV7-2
CASSSLAGGSYEQYF
TGTGCCAGCAGCTCTCTAGCGGGAGGCTCCTACGAGCAGTACTTC
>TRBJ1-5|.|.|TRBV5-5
CASSLARGSQPQHF
TGTGCCAGCAGCTTGGCCAGAGGGTCTCAGCCCCAGCATTTT
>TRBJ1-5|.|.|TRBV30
CAWSVRQGFGQPQHF
TGTGCCTGGAGTGTACGCCAGGGGTTTGGTCAGCCCCAGCATTTT
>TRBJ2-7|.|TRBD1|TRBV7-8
CASSPRRDRFYEQYF
TGTGCCAGCAGCCCGCGACGGGACAGGTTTTACGAGCAGTACTTC
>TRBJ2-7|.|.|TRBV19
CASSKRTPRNSYEQYF
TGTGCCAGTAGTAAAAGGACACCGAGAAACTCCTACGAGCAGTACTTC
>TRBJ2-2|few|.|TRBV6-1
CATGLANTGELFF
TGTGCAACTGGACTGGCGAACACCGGGGAGCTGTTTTTT
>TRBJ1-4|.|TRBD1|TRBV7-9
CASSLATGVTNEKLFF
TGTGCCAGCAGCTTAGCGACAGGGGTAACTAATGAAAAACTGTTTTTT
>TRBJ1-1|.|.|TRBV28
CASSLSGIIEAFF
TGTGCCAGCAGTTTGTCAGGCATTATTGAAGCTTTCTTT
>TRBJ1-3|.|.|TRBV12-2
CASPTGGKTGNTIYF
TGTGCAAGTCCCACAGGGGGCAAGACTGGAAACACCATATATTTT
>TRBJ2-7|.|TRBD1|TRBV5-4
CASPLPGQGGEQYF
TGTGCCAGCCCACTACCGGGACAGGGAGGAGAGCAGTACTTC
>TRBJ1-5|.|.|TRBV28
CASSLGGLREQPQHF
TGTGCCAGCAGTTTAGGGGGACTCCGCGAGCAGCCCCAGCATTTT
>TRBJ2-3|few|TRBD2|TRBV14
CASSPAGEVLTDTQYF
TGTGCCAGCAGCCCCGCGGGGGAGGTATTAACAGATACGCAGTATTTT
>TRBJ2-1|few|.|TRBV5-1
CASSPGLYNEQFF
TGCGCCAGCAGCCCGGGTCTCTACAATGAGCAGTTCTTC
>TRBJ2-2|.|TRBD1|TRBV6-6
CASLQGSFAGELFF
TGTGCCAGTCTACAGGGGTCCTTCGCCGGGGAGCTGTTTTTT
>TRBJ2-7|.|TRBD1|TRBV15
CATSKQQGHPANEQYF
TGTGCCACCAGCAAGCAACAGGGGCACCCCGCCAACGAGCAGTACTTC
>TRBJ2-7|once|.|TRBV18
CASSPPGSNEQYF
TGTGCCAGCTCACCACCGGGGAGCAACGAGCAGTACTTC
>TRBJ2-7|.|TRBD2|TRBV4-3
CASSQDYASGVSRQYF
TGCGCCAGCAGCCAAGATTACGCTAGCGGGGTCTCTAGGCAGTACTTC
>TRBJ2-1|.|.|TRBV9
CASSVGGTRSRNEQFF
TGTGCCAGCAGCGTAGGGGGCACCCGATCGCGAAATGAGCAGTTCTTC
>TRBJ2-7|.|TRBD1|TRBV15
CATGQGSYEQYF
TGTGCCACCGGACAGGGGAGCTACGAGCAGTACTTC
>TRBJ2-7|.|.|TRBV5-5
CASSLARSPEGYEQYF
TGTGCCAGCAGCTTGGCCAGGAGCCCCGAGGGCTACGAGCAGTACTTC
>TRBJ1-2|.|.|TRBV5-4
CASSLAPKGRGGYTF
TGTGCCAGCAGCTTGGCACCCAAGGGGCGAGGAGGCTACACCTTC
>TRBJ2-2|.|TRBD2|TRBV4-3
CASSQGGLAGDGTGELFF
TGCGCCAGCAGCCAAGGGGGACTAGCGGGAGACGGGACCGGGGAGCTGTTTTTT